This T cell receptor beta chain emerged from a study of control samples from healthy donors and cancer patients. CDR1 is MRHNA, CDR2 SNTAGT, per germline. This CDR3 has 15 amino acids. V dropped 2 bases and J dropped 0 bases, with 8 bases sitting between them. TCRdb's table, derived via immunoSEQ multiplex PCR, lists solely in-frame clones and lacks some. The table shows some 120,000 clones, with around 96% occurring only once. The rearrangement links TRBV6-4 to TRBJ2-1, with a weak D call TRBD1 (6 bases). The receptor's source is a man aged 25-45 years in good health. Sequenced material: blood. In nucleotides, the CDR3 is TGTGCCAGCAGTGACGGGACAAGCTCCTACAATGAGCAGTTCTTC. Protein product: CASSDGTSSYNEQFF.